These 14 T cell receptor beta chains originate from one sample sequenced in a study of cytomegalovirus exposure and HLA in healthy donors. In the PCR, 60 Vbeta and 13 Jbeta primers were used. Data came from immunoSEQ multiplex PCR; TCRdb stores just in-frame clones and leaves some out. Altogether over 200,000 clones are present, more than 85% being singletons, with the ten largest covering around 1%. The sequencing sample was made of PBMCs. The receptor source for this set is a woman aged 18-29 years in good health and CMV-seronegative.

The V call is TRBV7-9, the J call TRBJ2-7; TRBD1 agrees at 7 bases. Germline CDR1 and CDR2: SEHNR and FQNEAQ (reference sequence). The CDR3 extends over 15 amino acids. V dropped 1 base and J dropped 3; count of bases not matched to a gene: 6. In DNA form, the CDR3 reads TGTGCCAGCAGCTTAGAACAGGGGAGCTTCTACGAGCAGTACTTC. Its protein is CASSLEQGSFYEQYF. Supplemented by reference TRBV7-9 and TRBJ2-7, the full variable domain reads DTGVSQNPRHKITKRGQNVTFRCDPISEHNRLYWYRQTLGQGPEFLTYFQNEAQLEKSRLLSDRFSAERPKGSFSTLEIQRTEQGDSAMYLCASSLEQGSFYEQYFGPGTRLTVT.

The chain is built from TRBV14 and TRBJ2-5; a weak D match, TRBD2 (6 bases). Germline V gene sequence: CDR1 SGHDN, CDR2 FVKESK. The CDR3 loop spans 19 amino acids. V was clipped by 0 bases and J by 0 bases, with 20 bases between them. Written as DNA, the CDR3 is TGTGCCAGCAGCCAAGATATTCTAGCGAACTCCCAGTACCAAGAGACCCAGTACTTC. Translation: CASSQDILANSQYQETQYF.

The chain has TRBV5-1 and TRBJ1-1; 9 bases map to TRBD1. CDR3 length equals 14 residues. Germline values: CDR1 SGHRS, CDR2 YFSETQ. With V trimmed by 4 bases and J by 5 bases, 6 bases remained unmatched. CDR3 protein: CASSTGTGITEAFF. The CDR3 coding sequence is TGCGCCAGCAGCACCGGGACAGGGATTACTGAAGCTTTCTTT.

This clone has only one observation. This chain joins TRBV7-8 and TRBJ1-1; D is perhaps TRBD1 (5 bases). Deletions cut 2 bases from V and 3 bases from J, with 13 bases between. Germline CDR1 is SGHVS and CDR2 is FQNEAQ. This CDR3 contains 15 residues. CDR3 region: CASSLWGDGDTEAFF. The CDR3 DNA reads as TGTGCCAGCAGCTTATGGGGGGACGGGGACACTGAAGCTTTCTTT.

In this sample, this clone turned up once. J is TRBJ2-5 and V is TRBV5-8; 7 positions agree with TRBD1. The CDR3 is 13 amino acids. Germline V gene lookup returns CDR1 SGHTS and CDR2 YDEGEE. Losses at the gene ends were 4 bases for V and 0 bases for J; bases not matched to a gene: 0. CDR3 residues: CASSGQDQETQYF. The CDR3 nucleotides are TGTGCCAGCAGCGGACAGGACCAAGAGACCCAGTACTTC. The whole variable domain, filled in from reference TRBV5-8 and TRBJ2-5, reads EAGVTQSPTHLIKTRGQQATLRCSPISGHTSVYWYQQALGLGLQFLLWYDEGEERNRGNFPPRFSGRQFPNYSSELNVNALELEDSALYLCASSGQDQETQYFGPGTRLLVL.

This chain links TRBV29-1 with TRBJ1-4, with a possible D match to TRBD1 (6 bases). Deletions cut 3 bases from V and 4 bases from J, with 15 bases between. This CDR3 is built from 15 residues. Germline CDR1 and CDR2: SQVTM and ANQGSEA. The CDR3 nucleotides are TGCAGCGTTGAGGGTGACAAGGACAGTAATGAAAAACTGTTTTTT. This sequence encodes CSVEGDKDSNEKLFF. The full variable domain, completed using reference TRBV29-1 and TRBJ1-4, is SAVISQKPSRDICQRGTSLTIQCQVDSQVTMMFWYRQQPGQSLTLIATANQGSEATYESGFVIDKFPISRPNLTFSTLTVSNMSPEDSSIYLCSVEGDKDSNEKLFFGSGTQLSVL.

The chain employs TRBV2 and TRBJ2-7, with TRBD1 identical over 8 bases. Trimming took 3 bases from V and 1 from J; bases not matched to a gene: 5. This CDR3 contains 15 residues. Germline CDR1 and CDR2: SNHLY and FYNNEI. CDR3 amino acids: CASSDSGQGSYEQYF. The DNA for the CDR3 is TGTGCCAGCAGTGATTCTGGACAGGGTTCCTACGAGCAGTACTTC. Full variable domain (rest looked up from reference TRBV2 and TRBJ2-7): EPEVTQTPSHQVTQMGQEVILRCVPISNHLYFYWYRQILGQKVEFLVSFYNNEISEKSEIFDDQFSVERPDGSNFTLKIRSTKLEDSAMYFCASSDSGQGSYEQYFGPGTRLTVT.

The V call is TRBV5-6, the J call TRBJ2-5; TRBD2 agrees at 14 bases. Germline CDR1 is SGHDT and CDR2 is YYEEEE. The CDR3 sequence is 16 residues long. The trim removed 4 bases at V and 4 bases at J, leaving 6 bases unmatched. CDR3 nucleotides: TGTGCCAGCAGCACGGGACTAGCGGGAGTGGGAGAGACCCAGTACTTC. Its translation: CASSTGLAGVGETQYF.

This clone was seen only once. This chain links TRBV7-9 with TRBJ1-1, with a possible D match to TRBD1 (5 bases). Germline CDR1 SEHNR, CDR2 FQNEAQ (reference sequence). The CDR3 loop spans 13 amino acids. The V end was cut by 1 base, the J end by 8 bases, with 11 bases between. The CDR3 DNA follows: TGTGCCAGCAGCTTAGACGGGGGAACCGAAGCTTTCTTT. Its translation: CASSLDGGTEAFF.

In this sample, this clone turned up once. The CDR3, as DNA: TGTGCCAGCAGTGCCCGGACTAGCGGGACCCGTAGCTCCTACAATGAGCAGTTCTTC. Translated: CASSARTSGTRSSYNEQFF. The rearrangement uses TRBV6-1 and TRBJ2-1, with 12 bases matching TRBD2. With 4 bases clipped from V and 0 bases from J, the junction kept 10 bases outside the gene matches. From germline, CDR1 is MNHNS and CDR2 SASEGT. The CDR3 has 19 amino acids.

The rearrangement joins TRBV6-5 to TRBJ2-2; D not resolved. The CDR3 covers 11 residues. The ends were cut back, 6 bases at V and 5 bases at J, with 4 bases in the middle. Germline assignment: CDR1 MNHEY and CDR2 SVGAGI. The CDR3 spells CASRSTGELFF. CDR3 DNA sequence: TGTGCCAGCAGATCGACCGGGGAGCTGTTTTTT.

This chain uses TRBV7-8 with TRBJ1-1; TRBD1 might be the D (6 bases). The CDR3 is 13 residues long. The germline V gene encodes CDR1 SGHVS and CDR2 FQNEAQ. Trimming cost V 8 bases and J 4 bases, with 14 bases left between them. The CDR3: CASSRQAGTEAFF. The CDR3 bases are TGTGCCAGCTCTAGACAGGCGGGCACTGAAGCTTTCTTT.

The rearrangement uses TRBV27 and TRBJ1-1; D is unclear. In germline, CDR1 is MNHEY, CDR2 SMNVEV (reference sequence). CDR3 size: 13 residues. V lost 2 bases and J 3 bases, leaving 7 bases between the germline ends. CDR3 region: CASSLGAYTEAFF. CDR3 coding DNA: TGTGCCAGCAGTTTAGGAGCTTACACTGAAGCTTTCTTT.

This chain links TRBV7-2 with TRBJ1-2; D is unresolved. From germline, CDR1 is SGHTA and CDR2 FQGNSA. Trimming removed 5 bases at V and 8 bases at J, with 15 bases between. The CDR3 contains 13 residues. The CDR3 loop reads CASSPDFFGGYTF. CDR3 coding DNA: TGTGCCAGCAGCCCAGACTTCTTCGGCGGCTACACCTTC.